The next 30 T cell receptor beta chains were all read from a single sample in a study of blood T cells in healthy people across ages. It was with a sample-barcoded 5' primer and a J-beta primer mix that a second PCR of about 6 to 11 cycles was run. In TCRdb, the 5' RACE reads were re-called with MiXCR into one record per CDR3 protein. Of 720,000 or so distinct CDR3 sequences in the sample, 40% to 45% are singletons; the top ten hold about 30%. Sequenced input: blood. The receptors here all came from a man older than 75 in good health.

This clonotype appeared many times. The J gene is TRBJ2-1, the V gene TRBV7-8; 10 bases align to TRBD1. CDR3 length: 16 amino acids. Germline V gives CDR1 SGHVS, CDR2 FQNEAQ. The J segment lost 7 bases and the V segment lost 5 bases, leaving 11 bases of the junction unmatched. CDR3 loop: CASSPGQGIGLNEQFF. The DNA for the CDR3 is TGTGCCAGCAGCCCGGGACAGGGGATAGGGTTGAATGAGCAGTTCTTC.

CDR3 in DNA: TGTGCCAGCAGCCAAGGGGCCCGCTGCGAGCAGTACTTC. Translation gives CASSQGARCEQYF. This sequence joins TRBV3-1 and TRBJ2-7; D gene unclear. Trimming shortened V by 1 base and J by 6 bases, and 10 bases separated the two germline ends. CDR1 and CDR2 (germline): LGHDT, YNNKEL (reference sequence). The CDR3 length is 13 residues.

The chain links TRBV7-2 to TRBJ1-6; D remains unclear. From germline, CDR1 is SGHTA and CDR2 FQGNSA. The CDR3 is 18 amino acids. V was clipped by 5 bases and J by 2 bases, with 19 bases between them. The DNA of the CDR3 is TGTGCCAGCAGCACCCGGACGCCCATTGGGGCCTATAATTCACCCCTCCACTTT. Protein: CASSTRTPIGAYNSPLHF.

The V and J genes are TRBV15 and TRBJ2-1; 9 positions match TRBD1. The CDR3 sequence is 15 residues long. Germline-derived CDR1 and CDR2 are LNHNV and YYDKDF (reference sequence). With 3 bases clipped from V and 4 bases from J, the junction kept 4 bases outside the gene matches. CDR3 amino acids: CATSSRDRDYNEQFF. For the CDR3, the DNA is TGTGCCACCAGCAGCCGGGACAGGGATTACAATGAGCAGTTCTTC.

The rearrangement joins TRBV7-9 to TRBJ2-5, with D perhaps matching TRBD1 or TRBD2 (5 bases each). The last part of the DNA fits TRBJ2-7 better; the J call may be wrong. The CDR3 totals 13 residues. Looked up from germline, CDR1 is SEHNR and CDR2 is FQNEAQ (reference sequence). CDR3 bases: TGTGCCAGCAGCTCAGGGACCACTACCGAGCAGTACTTC. Protein sequence: CASSSGTTTEQYF.

DNA for the CDR3: TGTGCCAGCAGCTTAGATCTTGCTTGGGGACAGAATTCCTACAATGAGCAGTTCTTC. Protein sequence: CASSLDLAWGQNSYNEQFF. The rearrangement uses TRBV7-9 and TRBJ2-1, with 7 bases aligning to TRBD1. The germline gives CDR1 SEHNR, CDR2 FQNEAQ (reference sequence). This CDR3 region has 19 residues. Trimming removed 1 base from V and 1 base from J; junction bases left unmatched: 13.

This clonotype was found once. The chain carries TRBV27 and TRBJ1-5, with TRBD1 matching 9 bases. Germline V lookup: CDR1 MNHEY, CDR2 SMNVEV (reference sequence). This CDR3 region has 19 residues. The V segment lost 6 bases and the J segment 0 bases; nucleotides outside the gene matches: 15. CDR3 bases: TGTGCCAGCAGGGGTTCGGGACAGGGAGTGCGGAATAGCAATCAGCCCCAGCATTTT. Translation gives CASRGSGQGVRNSNQPQHF.

In DNA form, the CDR3 reads TGTGCCAGCAGCCCGGGGCGGGTTACCGGGGAGCTGTTTTTT. As protein: CASSPGRVTGELFF. V usage is TRBV7-3 and J usage is TRBJ2-2; D is perhaps TRBD1 or TRBD2 (5 bases each). Trimming removed 5 bases from V and 5 bases from J, with 12 bases in between. Germline V CDR1 and CDR2: SGHTA, FQGTGA. The CDR3 covers 14 residues.

CDR3 sequence: CASGRGAVGVNQETQYF. CDR3 coding DNA: TGTGCCAGCGGACGAGGGGCAGTCGGGGTAAATCAAGAGACCCAGTACTTC. This chain uses TRBV6-2 or TRBV6-3 with TRBJ2-5, with D perhaps being TRBD1 or TRBD2 (5 bases each). This CDR3 has 17 amino acids. V dropped 8 bases and J dropped 2 bases, with 24 bases sitting between them. The germline gives CDR1 MNHEY, CDR2 SVGEGT.

This chain uses TRBV18 with TRBJ1-6, with 7 bases identical to TRBD1. Trimming at V came to 8 bases and at J to 11 bases, leaving 15 bases not matched to a gene. CDR3 length equals 15 residues. Germline V CDR1 and CDR2: KGHSH, LQKENI. The CDR3 is CASTGNSGGRTPLHF. In DNA, the CDR3 is TGTGCCAGCACCGGAAATTCAGGGGGTCGAACACCCCTCCACTTT.

This chain links TRBV20-1 with TRBJ1-1, with 7 bases identical to TRBD1. In germline, CDR1 is DFQATT, CDR2 SNEGSKA (reference sequence). The CDR3 sequence is 13 residues long. J was trimmed by 4 bases and V by 6 bases; bases with no gene match: 8. CDR3: CSARGGGATEAFF. The CDR3 coding sequence is TGCAGTGCCAGGGGGGGCGGGGCCACTGAAGCTTTCTTT.

The chain recombines TRBV15 with TRBJ1-1, with 10 bases identical to TRBD1. The germline CDR1 and CDR2 sequences are LNHNV and YYDKDF (reference sequence). The V and J ends lost 1 base and 7 bases, in that order; junction bases with no gene match: 6. The CDR3 runs 15 residues. DNA of the CDR3: TGTGCCACCAGCAGAGGCGGGACAGGGGCGGGTGAAGCTTTCTTT. This gives the protein CATSRGGTGAGEAFF.

The chain is built from TRBV29-1 and TRBJ2-4, with TRBD2 matching over 7 bases. The assigned J gene may be wrong: the sequence end matches TRBJ2-5 better. Looked up from germline, CDR1 is SQVTM and CDR2 is ANQGSEA. There are 11 residues in the CDR3. This CDR3 reads CSGDGGETQYF. CDR3 DNA: TGCAGCGGTGACGGGGGGGAGACCCAGTACTTC.

The rearrangement links TRBV28 to TRBJ2-3; no definite D call. The ends were cut back, 5 bases at V and 6 bases at J, with 12 bases in the middle. The CDR3 has 13 amino acids. The V gene's germline CDR1 is MDHEN and CDR2 SYDVKM. CDR3 in amino acids: CASSDSALDTQYF. The CDR3 region has the DNA TGTGCCAGCAGTGACTCGGCTCTTGATACGCAGTATTTT.

This rearrangement joins TRBV21-1 to TRBJ2-3; TRBD2, the table's D call, lacks a check against the DNA. TRBV21-1 has pseudogene status. The CDR3 totals 18 residues. In DNA, the CDR3 is TGTGCCAGCAGCAAATTGGGGGAGCGGACCAGCGGCACAGGTACGCAGTATTTT. Its protein product is CASSKLGERTSGTGTQYF.

The chain has TRBV9 and TRBJ2-5; 8 bases agree with TRBD2. The J call is uncertain, as TRBJ2-7 better fits the DNA end. This CDR3 is 15 amino acids long. CDR1 is SGDLS and CDR2 is YYNGEE in the germline V gene. The CDR3 region has the DNA TGTGCCAGCAGCGTAGCGACTAGCGAACCCTACGAGCAGTACTTC. Translation: CASSVATSEPYEQYF.

This clonotype showed up just once. The chain combines TRBV7-2 with TRBJ2-1, with TRBD2 matching 9 bases. V was clipped by 8 bases and J by 0 bases; unmatched bases: 17. CDR1 and CDR2 from the germline V gene are SGHTA and FQGNSA. The CDR3 runs 19 residues. The CDR3 region has the DNA TGTGCCAGCCCCCAGGGCCCAGGGCTAGCGGGGAGCTCCTACAATGAGCAGTTCTTC. Translated: CASPQGPGLAGSSYNEQFF.

The CDR3 bases are TGTGCCAGCAGCTTAGTGGGGGAGAAGAATCAGCCCCAGCATTTT. It translates to CASSLVGEKNQPQHF. The gene calls are TRBV7-2 and TRBJ1-5; a possible D gene is TRBD1 (5 bases). V shed 1 base and J shed 4 bases, with 11 bases lying between them. The CDR3 totals 15 residues. Germline-derived CDR1 and CDR2 are SGHTA and FQGNSA.

This clonotype has a handful of counts. This chain links TRBV7-2 with TRBJ2-5, with TRBD1 identical over 9 bases. Germline trimming cut 6 bases from V and 4 bases from J; bases unmatched to any gene: 6. The CDR3 is 14 residues long. Germline values: CDR1 SGHTA, CDR2 FQGNSA. CDR3 sequence reads: CASSNRGRRETQYF. CDR3 coding DNA: TGTGCCAGCAGTAACAGGGGGCGTAGAGAGACCCAGTACTTC.

V gene TRBV2 combines with J gene TRBJ2-6, with D unclear. The germline gives CDR1 SNHLY, CDR2 FYNNEI. Trimming took 7 bases from V and 0 from J, leaving 10 bases between them. This CDR3 is 15 amino acids long. CDR3 in amino acids: CASKREGSGANVLTF. CDR3 in DNA: TGTGCCAGCAAAAGGGAAGGCTCTGGGGCCAACGTCCTGACTTTC.

The chain carries TRBV28 and TRBJ1-5; TRBD1 matches 10 bases. Germline V gene data show CDR1 as MDHEN and CDR2 as SYDVKM. The CDR3 is made up of 16 amino acids. The V segment lost 6 bases and the J segment 7 bases; nucleotides outside the gene matches: 12. The CDR3 nucleotides are TGTGCCAGCAGATCTCCCAGACAGGGGGCAAACCAGCCCCAGCATTTT. Protein sequence: CASRSPRQGANQPQHF.

The rearrangement joins TRBV12-3 or TRBV12-4 to TRBJ2-5, with TRBD2 as a possible D gene (5 bases). CDR3 length: 11 residues. Between the trimmed V and J ends, which lost 3 bases and 11 bases, there was a span of 10 bases. The CDR3 here is CASSFGWEQYF. The CDR3, as DNA: TGTGCCAGCAGTTTCGGGTGGGAGCAGTACTTC.

Only a few counts were recorded for this clonotype. This chain uses TRBV7-2 with TRBJ2-7; no firm D call. Germline values: CDR1 SGHTA, CDR2 FQGNSA. The CDR3 is 15 amino acids. V was cut by 5 bases and J by 2 bases, with 16 bases left in between. CDR3 sequence (DNA): TGTGCCAGCAGCCTCCCCCCTAGGGCAACCTACGAGCAGTACTTC. Its translation: CASSLPPRATYEQYF.

J is TRBJ2-5 and V is TRBV6-1; 7 bases fit TRBD2. Germline V gives CDR1 MNHNS, CDR2 SASEGT. The CDR3 consists of 15 residues. The junction had 7 bases not matched to a gene; V was cut back by 4 bases and J by 2 bases. DNA of the CDR3: TGTGCCAGCAGTGCCCTTCGGGGGGAACAAGAGACCCAGTACTTC. This translates into CASSALRGEQETQYF.

The table lists this clonotype with a few counts. J is TRBJ1-2 and V is TRBV27, with D possibly being TRBD1 (6 bases). V gave up 0 bases and J gave up 8 bases, with 13 bases separating them. Germline CDR1 MNHEY, CDR2 SMNVEV (reference sequence). The CDR3 is made up of 14 amino acids. CDR3 residues: CASSLSGGNGGYTF. The CDR3 DNA follows: TGTGCCAGCAGTTTATCTGGGGGCAATGGCGGCTACACCTTC.

CDR3 region: CASSRPSGRATDEQYF. In DNA form, the CDR3 reads TGTGCCAGCAGTCGTCCTAGCGGGAGGGCAACGGACGAGCAGTACTTC. The V and J genes are TRBV6-4 and TRBJ2-7, with 12 bases matching TRBD2. This CDR3 has 16 residues. Germline V gives CDR1 MRHNA, CDR2 SNTAGT. Trimming cost V 5 bases and J 5 bases; bases outside gene matches: 10.

The chain combines TRBV4-3 with TRBJ2-3, with 7 positions matching TRBD2. The germline gives CDR1 LGHNA, CDR2 YSLEER. Germline trimming cut 1 base from V and 3 bases from J; bases unmatched to any gene: 4. This CDR3 has 15 amino acids. CDR3 DNA sequence: TGCGCCAGCAGCCAAGGTACGCGGGAGACAGATACGCAGTATTTT. Its translation: CASSQGTRETDTQYF.

There are a few counts of this clonotype. This chain's CDR3 is CASSYGGSLYEQYF. The CDR3 DNA is TGTGCCAGCAGTTACGGCGGGAGTCTCTACGAGCAGTACTTC. The chain has TRBV6-6 and TRBJ2-7, with TRBD2 matching over 7 bases. J lost 3 bases, V lost 2 bases, and 4 bases had no gene match. This CDR3 is 14 amino acids long. The germline gives CDR1 MNHNY, CDR2 SVGAGI (reference sequence).

A remark on this clonotype: A much larger clone lies one base from this, so it may be a read error. The CDR3 region has the DNA TGTGCCAGCACCCGAGGAGGTAGCGGGTCGCCGACTGCCAGGGAGACCCAGTACTTC. It encodes CASTRGGSGSPTARETQYF. This chain joins TRBV28 and TRBJ2-5, with 7 nucleotides matching TRBD2. This CDR3 comprises 19 residues. The trim removed 7 bases at V and 5 bases at J, leaving 25 bases unmatched. Per the germline V gene, CDR1 is MDHEN and CDR2 is SYDVKM.

V and J are TRBV20-1 and TRBJ2-6, with TRBD2 as a possible D gene (6 bases). Trimming cost V 5 bases and J 0 bases, with 8 bases left between them. The CDR3 is 14 residues long. Germline CDR1 reads DFQATT; CDR2 reads SNEGSKA (reference sequence). The CDR3 spells CSAAGYSGANVLTF. The CDR3 region has the DNA TGCAGTGCTGCGGGGTACTCTGGGGCCAACGTCCTGACTTTC.